This T cell receptor (beta chain) emerged from a study of identical twins. Findings of the study overall: Shared out-of-frame alpha sequences (those common to twins) showed excess low generation probability. Sequences that were beta out-of-frame showed weaker excess twin sharing. Clonotypes of the beta chain that were abundant in cord blood carried fewer insertions (memory repertoires showed none). Out-of-frame TCR alpha sharing in monozygotic twins exceeded recombination model predictions.

The CDR3 spans 11 residues. The junction had 5 bases not matched to a gene; V was cut back by 6 bases and J by 8 bases. The germline gives CDR1 DFQATT, CDR2 SNEGSKA (reference sequence). About this clonotype itself: The antigen remains unidentified.

Via MiXCR, TCRdb re-called the 5' RACE reads, giving one row per CDR3 protein. The table shows a few hundred thousand distinct CDR3 sequences, with around 9.6% occurring only once. These same data were also listed under a study on yellow fever vaccine responses in identical twins.

The TCR comes from a woman aged 18-35 years in good health. What was sequenced was PBMCs. V gene TRBV20-1 combines with J gene TRBJ1-2, with TRBD1 matching 8 bases. The CDR3 spells CSARGREGYTF. CDR3 nucleotides: TGCAGTGCCAGGGGGCGTGAAGGCTACACCTTC.